The source of this T cell receptor (beta chain) is a study of regulatory T cells in long-lasting Graves disease. The study, taken as a whole, reports: Persistent Graves' patients showed less TCR diversity than newly diagnosed patients showed. A limited number of samples was an acknowledged limitation.

CDR1 is MNHEY, CDR2 SVGEGT, per germline. The CDR3 loop spans 17 amino acids. Trimming pared 7 bases from V and 3 bases from J, leaving 21 bases between. The authors built TCR beta libraries using iRepertoire HTBI primers and Arm-PCR of CDR3 regions. One entry per CDR3 protein results from TCRdb running MiXCR on the multiplex PCR reads. The table has hundreds of thousands of distinct CDR3 sequences, about 22% seen once; the top ten hold approximately 6.4%. As to time point: persistent/refractory GD, antithyroid drugs over 5 years with positive TRAb. After RNA was extracted from PBMCs, the TCR library was made from it. Of note for this clonotype: Its antigen is as yet unknown. Being one base from a much bigger clone, this may be a read error.

The rearrangement joins TRBV6-2 or TRBV6-3 to TRBJ1-4; maybe TRBD1 (6 bases). This clonotype was sampled from a female donor with Graves disease. The sequences come from peripheral blood mononuclear cells (PBMCs), collected when the disease was refractory, from a patient treated with antithyroid drugs. The CDR3 is CASTEGRGVTANEKLFF. The DNA of the CDR3 is TGTGCCAGCACCGAGGGCAGGGGAGTAACCGCTAATGAAAAACTGTTTTTT.